A selection of T cell receptor beta chains follows, all from one sample in a study of blood T cell repertoires in COVID-19. Generated by immunoSEQ multiplex PCR, the TCRdb table keeps only in-frame clones and is missing some. The repertoire holds 350,000 to 400,000 clones, with roughly nine tenths as singletons. What was sequenced was PBMCs or T cells enriched from blood (not recorded which). The receptors come from a woman aged 40 to 50 who had been exposed to COVID-19. Each CDR3 is given with its conserved first and last residue. The D gene is left open where the match is weak. A clone size is listed for some rows: how often the clone was seen (once, few, many), or a class if it is expanded.

V gene	clone size	D gene	J gene	CDR3 protein
TRBV7-2	few	.	TRBJ2-2	CASSWTGRQAGELFF
TRBV3-1/TRBV3-2	.	.	TRBJ2-5	CASSQAGETQYF
TRBV28	.	.	TRBJ2-7	CASSPPGLRVDSYEQYF
TRBV25-1	.	TRBD2	TRBJ2-1	CASSESVLAGGPSEQFF
TRBV2	.	TRBD1	TRBJ1-3	CASSDRGPGNTIYF
TRBV18	.	.	TRBJ1-5	CASSTENNQPQHF
TRBV30	.	.	TRBJ1-1	CAWSVSQLAEAFF
TRBV5-8	.	TRBD1	TRBJ1-1	CASRRTGGSTEAFF
TRBV19	.	.	TRBJ2-1	CASRTDSSYNEQFF
TRBV18	.	.	TRBJ1-1	CASSPPSGLNTEAFF
TRBV28	.	TRBD2	TRBJ2-7	CASSPSGSPTYEQYF
TRBV18	.	TRBD2	TRBJ2-4	CASSPRTSGNIQYF
TRBV18	.	.	TRBJ2-3	CASSPTSGSTSTDTQYF
TRBV10-3	.	TRBD1	TRBJ2-1	CAISARQGSYNEQFF
TRBV3-1/TRBV3-2	.	.	TRBJ1-1	CASSQGSNLLNTEAFF
TRBV19	.	TRBD1	TRBJ1-6	CASRADRVNSPLHF
TRBV21-1	once	.	TRBJ1-6	CASSKESKTGGSSPLHF
TRBV3-1/TRBV3-2	.	.	TRBJ2-2	CASSSQPGSITGELFF
TRBV5-6	.	.	TRBJ1-2	CASSLYGKNGYTF
TRBV7-2	.	.	TRBJ1-5	CASSPLDQPQHF
TRBV28	.	.	TRBJ2-7	CASTRLAYEQYF
TRBV6-5	.	.	TRBJ2-5	CASSYRRTETQYF
TRBV27	.	TRBD1	TRBJ2-2	CASSPTAGGAGGGELFF
TRBV27	.	.	TRBJ1-1	CASSFEGNTEAFF
TRBV2	.	TRBD2	TRBJ2-2	CASLSGTHTGELFF
TRBV27	.	.	TRBJ2-2	CASRSLQTSTGELFF
TRBV18	.	.	TRBJ1-1	CASSPGRGMNTEAFF
TRBV19	.	.	TRBJ1-1	CASRGVNTEAFF
TRBV5-6	once	TRBD2	TRBJ2-2	CASSLGLAGWTGELFF
TRBV19	.	.	TRBJ2-3	CASSRSARTDTQYF
TRBV29-1	.	TRBD1	TRBJ1-5	CSARYGTADQPQHF
TRBV3-1/TRBV3-2	.	TRBD1	TRBJ1-1	CASSQRTGTEAFF
TRBV19	.	.	TRBJ1-2	CASSVAGGSGGYTF
TRBV7-8	.	TRBD1	TRBJ1-2	CASRLHPTGGVDYTF
TRBV30	.	TRBD1	TRBJ1-1	CAWTTGSTEAFF
TRBV7-2	.	TRBD1	TRBJ1-1	CASSLTGTGEAFF
TRBV4-1	.	TRBD1	TRBJ1-4	CASSQGRGHEKLFF
TRBV30	once	.	TRBJ1-1	CAWTPADMNTEAFF
TRBV11-3	.	TRBD1	TRBJ2-2	CASSLYDRVTGELFF
TRBV9	.	.	TRBJ1-2	CASSGEGSLYGYTF
TRBV2	once	.	TRBJ2-1	CASSERWHEQFF
TRBV5-5	.	.	TRBJ1-4	CASSPGQITNEKLFF
TRBV6-1	.	.	TRBJ1-1	CASSEWQFEAFF
TRBV18	.	TRBD1	TRBJ1-4	CASSPPNLRTGELFF
TRBV27	.	TRBD1	TRBJ2-1	CASTRAGGQGYNEQFF
TRBV5-8	few	.	TRBJ2-7	CASSFQGYEQYF
TRBV29-1	.	.	TRBJ1-5	CSVKWGQGQPQHF
TRBV10-1	.	TRBD1	TRBJ2-4	CANPGQGKNIQYF
TRBV5-1	.	TRBD1	TRBJ2-7	CASSLTSGTATNEQYF
TRBV18	.	TRBD1	TRBJ1-4	CASSRNRGQGEKLFF
TRBV15	.	.	TRBJ2-1	CATSPMGVYNEQFF
TRBV5-6	.	.	TRBJ2-1	CASSDPGSGTRNEQFF
TRBV11-2	few	.	TRBJ2-7	CASSLVGLTYEQYF
TRBV29-1	.	.	TRBJ1-4	CSVESDQGGEKLFF
TRBV14	.	TRBD1	TRBJ1-2	CASSQATGTGPNYGYTF
TRBV13	.	TRBD1	TRBJ1-1	CASSLTGVTEAFF
TRBV7-6	.	.	TRBJ1-4	CASSREKVQANEKLFF
TRBV5-3	.	.	TRBJ1-4	CASIGFTGCKDEKLFF